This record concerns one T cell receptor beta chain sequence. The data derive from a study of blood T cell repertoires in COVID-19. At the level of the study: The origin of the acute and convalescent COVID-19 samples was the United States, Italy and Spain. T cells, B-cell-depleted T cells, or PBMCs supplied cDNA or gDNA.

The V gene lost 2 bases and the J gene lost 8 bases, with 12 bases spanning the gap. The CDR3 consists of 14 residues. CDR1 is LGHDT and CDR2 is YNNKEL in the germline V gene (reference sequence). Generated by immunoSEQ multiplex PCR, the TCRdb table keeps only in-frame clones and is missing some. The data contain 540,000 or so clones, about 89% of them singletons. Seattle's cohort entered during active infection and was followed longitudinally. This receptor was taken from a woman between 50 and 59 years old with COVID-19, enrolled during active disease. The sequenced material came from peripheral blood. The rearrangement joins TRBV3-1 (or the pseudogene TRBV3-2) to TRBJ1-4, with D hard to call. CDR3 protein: CASSQSELGEKLFF. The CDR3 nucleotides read TGTGCCAGCAGCCAAAGCGAGTTAGGAGAAAAACTGTTTTTT.